Below, one T cell receptor beta chain is given with its context. Its specificity is not known. The repertoire was sequenced with immunoSEQ multiplex PCR; TCRdb's copy has only in-frame clones and lacks some. This table holds about 40,000 clones, approximately 88% found once. This entry is derived from a study of T cells in narcolepsy. The CDR3 contains 15 residues. Trimming pared 2 bases from V and 6 bases from J, leaving 14 bases between. Germline-derived CDR1 and CDR2 are SGHNT and YYREEE (reference sequence). Study observations and caveats: Comparing one patient's CSF and blood CD4+ clonotypes highlighted HCRT- and TRIB2-specific autoreactive clonotypes. Autoreactive clonotypes reportedly recurred in blood of same and different patients, not controls.

The sequence was collected from a human donor with narcolepsy. The sequenced sample was CD45RA- memory CD4+ T cells from PBMCs. The chain employs TRBV5-4 and TRBJ2-2; D is perhaps TRBD2 (5 bases). The CDR3 DNA reads TGTGCCAGCAGCTTTAGCTTCCGGGATGCCGGGGAGCTGTTTTTT. Protein: CASSFSFRDAGELFF.